The clone carrying this T cell receptor beta chain appeared a few times. No antigen is known for it. These data belong to a study of beta chain features in type 1 diabetes. Across the study: In age, gender and cell yields, patients were similar to healthy donors. Whole-study results and caveats: All four CD4+ subsets from Type 1 diabetes patients carried moderately but significantly shorter TCRB CDR3s. VDJ junctions sequenced from type 1 diabetes patients showed fewer insertions and more deletions. Resolution of whether HLA type affects TCRB rearrangement was not achieved here.

CDR3 length equals 16 residues. Germline assignment: CDR1 MDHEN and CDR2 SYDVKM. V gave up 6 bases and J gave up 0 bases, with 15 bases separating them. The study reverse transcribed the entire isolated RNA, so it sequenced expressed TCRB transcripts. About 3.57 million reads per sample were averaged for naive, central memory and regulatory samples. The data were produced by immunoSEQ multiplex PCR, yet TCRdb's version contains in-frame clones alone and is incomplete. Seen here are some 190,000 clones, approximately 8.4% observed once, and the top ten hold under 0.6%. Sequencing used central memory CD4+ T cells from blood. The sequence was obtained from a man younger than 35 with type 1 diabetes. The chain couples TRBV28 to TRBJ1-5; no clear D gene. CDR3 nucleotides: TGTGCCAGCAGAAGGAGGCAGAAAGATAGCAATCAGCCCCAGCATTTT. Its translation: CASRRRQKDSNQPQHF.